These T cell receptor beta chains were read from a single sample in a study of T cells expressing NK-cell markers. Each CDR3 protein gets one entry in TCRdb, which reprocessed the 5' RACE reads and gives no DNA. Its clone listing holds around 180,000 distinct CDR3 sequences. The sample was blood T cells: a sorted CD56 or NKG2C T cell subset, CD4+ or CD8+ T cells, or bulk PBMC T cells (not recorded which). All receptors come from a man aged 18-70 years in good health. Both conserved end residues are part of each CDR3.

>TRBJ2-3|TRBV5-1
CASSSRLAGGIDTQYF
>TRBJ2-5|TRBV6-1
CASTRWGLAGDNQETQYF
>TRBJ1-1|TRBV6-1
CASKRVDSNEAFF
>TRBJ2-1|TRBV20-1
CSAPGGGFTYNEQFF
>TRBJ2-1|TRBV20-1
CSASNPRDKYNEQFF
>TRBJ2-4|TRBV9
CASSPLAGGLDIQYF
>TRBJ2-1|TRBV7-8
CASSPRTYNEQFF
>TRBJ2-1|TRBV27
CASSGGLYNEQFF
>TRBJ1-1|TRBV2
CASDEGARNTEAFF
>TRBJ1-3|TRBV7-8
CASSLTPLSGNTIYF
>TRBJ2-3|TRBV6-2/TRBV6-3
CASTNLATDTQYF
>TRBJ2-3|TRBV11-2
CASSHVPGELVLSRTDTQYF
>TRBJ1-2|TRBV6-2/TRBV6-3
CASSPRTGTYGYTF
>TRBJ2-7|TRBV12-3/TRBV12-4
CASSLEVPGAAYEQYF
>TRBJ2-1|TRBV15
CATSSLAGGVNEQFF
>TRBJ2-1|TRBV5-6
CASSYYRDLGNEQFF
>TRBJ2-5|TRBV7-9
CASSPTGLASFETQYF
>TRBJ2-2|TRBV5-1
CASSLNSGERTGELFF
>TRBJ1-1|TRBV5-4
CASSLAGAGEAFF
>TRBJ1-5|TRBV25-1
CASGSGYQPQHF
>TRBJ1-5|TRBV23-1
CASSHRITSNQPQHF
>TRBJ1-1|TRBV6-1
CASSPRQGIIEAFF
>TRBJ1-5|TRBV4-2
CASSQTTGGGSQPQHF
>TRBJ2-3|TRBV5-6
CASSPKRGHTDTQYF
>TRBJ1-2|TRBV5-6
CASSLSGSSNTF
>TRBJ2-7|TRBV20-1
CSARGSSIYEQYF
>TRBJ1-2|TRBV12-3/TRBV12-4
CASSLGRGAGNGYTF
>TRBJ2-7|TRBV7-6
CASSWRAGEQYF
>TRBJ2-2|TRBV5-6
CASSLDFLENTGELFF
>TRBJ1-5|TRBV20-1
CSARDSYSNQPQHF
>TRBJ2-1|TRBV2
CASSDDGQGYNEQFF
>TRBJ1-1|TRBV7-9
CASSLGTASEAFF
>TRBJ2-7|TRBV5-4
CASSLLAGATLYEQYF